A single sample gave rise to the 9 T cell receptor beta chains below, sequenced in a study of blood T cell repertoires in COVID-19. This table comes from immunoSEQ multiplex PCR, and its TCRdb copy is limited to in-frame clones, with some not included. The table shows 20,000 to 30,000 clones, with 90% to 95% occurring only once. The material sequenced was peripheral blood. These receptors all stem from a woman aged 45-60 years with active COVID-19.

This rearrangement joins TRBV6-2 or TRBV6-3 to TRBJ2-2, with 12 positions matching TRBD2. The junction had 9 bases not matched to a gene; V was cut back by 5 bases and J by 5 bases. This CDR3 comprises 17 residues. The germline CDR1 and CDR2 sequences are MNHEY and SVGEGT. The DNA of the CDR3 is TGTGCCAGCAGTCATCTAGCGGGAGGGCCTCTGACCGGGGAGCTGTTTTTT. Encoded protein: CASSHLAGGPLTGELFF.

The genes are TRBV28 and TRBJ1-5, with D possibly TRBD1 on 6 matching bases. CDR1 and CDR2 (germline): MDHEN, SYDVKM. The CDR3 runs to 18 residues. V was trimmed by 5 bases and J by 2 bases, leaving 22 bases between them. The DNA of the CDR3 is TGTGCCAGCAGTCCCCTTCTAACTGGCAGGGGCGGCAATCAGCCCCAGCATTTT. It specifies CASSPLLTGRGGNQPQHF.

The chain combines TRBV7-8 with TRBJ2-2; D is uncertain. The CDR3 is made up of 13 amino acids. In germline, CDR1 is SGHVS, CDR2 FQNEAQ. V lost 4 bases to trimming and J lost 8 bases, with 11 bases between them. Here the CDR3 reads CASSSELAGELFF. The CDR3 coding sequence is TGTGCCAGCAGCTCGGAGCTTGCAGGGGAGCTGTTTTTT.

A few counts support this clone. V and J are TRBV2 and TRBJ1-3, with D maybe TRBD1 (5 bases). This CDR3 spans 15 amino acids. Trimming left V 6 bases short and J 0 bases short, with 12 bases between. Germline CDR1 SNHLY, CDR2 FYNNEI. The CDR3 nucleotides read TGTGCCAGCAGCGTCGGAGGGGCCTCTGGAAACACCATATATTTT. This codes for CASSVGGASGNTIYF.

The chain joins TRBV2 to TRBJ2-5; TRBD2 aligns across 9 bases. Germline assignment: CDR1 SNHLY and CDR2 FYNNEI. CDR3 size: 14 residues. Unmatched junction bases numbered 5, after V lost 5 bases and J lost 4 bases. In nucleotides, the CDR3 is TGTGCCAGCAGTACAGCGGGGGGATCAGAGACCCAGTACTTC. Residues: CASSTAGGSETQYF.

The chain uses TRBV6-5 and TRBJ1-2; a weak D match, TRBD1 (5 bases). The V end was cut by 6 bases, the J end by 4 bases, with 15 bases between. CDR1 is MNHEY and CDR2 is SVGAGI in the germline V gene. CDR3 length equals 14 residues. The CDR3 DNA follows: TGTGCCAGCAGCCAGCAGGGTCGAGGCTATGGCTACACCTTC. Amino acids: CASSQQGRGYGYTF.

CDR3 sequence (DNA): TGTGCCAGCAGTATTACAGGGGGCCAACAGCCCCAGCATTTT. Translated, it gives CASSITGGQQPQHF. The chain employs TRBV28 and TRBJ1-5; 9 bases fit TRBD1. The CDR3 is made up of 14 amino acids. With 5 bases clipped from V and 7 bases from J, the junction kept 6 bases outside the gene matches. CDR1 is MDHEN and CDR2 is SYDVKM in the germline V gene.

CDR3 protein: CASSRTGGYGNTIYF. In nucleotides, the CDR3 is TGTGCCAGCAGTCGGACAGGGGGCTATGGAAACACCATATATTTT. The chain is built from TRBV27 and TRBJ1-3; 11 positions match TRBD1. Trimming cost V 5 bases and J 3 bases; bases outside gene matches: 3. There are 15 residues in the CDR3. Germline CDR1 reads MNHEY; CDR2 reads SMNVEV (reference sequence).

This clone has more than one count but fewer than ten. The chain joins TRBV19 to TRBJ2-2; 9 nucleotides align to TRBD1. V lost 3 bases, J lost 5 bases, and 7 bases stayed unmatched. The CDR3 covers 16 residues. Germline assignment: CDR1 LNHDA and CDR2 SQIVND (reference sequence). The CDR3, as DNA: TGTGCCAGTAGTATCCCGGGACAGGGAGGAACCGGGGAGCTGTTTTTT. Its protein is CASSIPGQGGTGELFF.